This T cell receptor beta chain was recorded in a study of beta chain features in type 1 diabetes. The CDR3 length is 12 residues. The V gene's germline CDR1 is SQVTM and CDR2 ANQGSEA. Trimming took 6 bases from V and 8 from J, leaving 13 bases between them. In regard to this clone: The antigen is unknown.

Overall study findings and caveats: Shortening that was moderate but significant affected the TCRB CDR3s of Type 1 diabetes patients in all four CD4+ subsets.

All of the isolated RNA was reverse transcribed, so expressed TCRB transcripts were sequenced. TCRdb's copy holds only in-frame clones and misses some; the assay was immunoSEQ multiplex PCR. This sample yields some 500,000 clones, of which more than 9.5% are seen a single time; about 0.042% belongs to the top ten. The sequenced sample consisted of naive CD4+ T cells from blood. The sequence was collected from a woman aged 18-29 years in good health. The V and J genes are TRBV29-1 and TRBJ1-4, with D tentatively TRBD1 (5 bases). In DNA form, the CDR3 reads TGCAGCGTGGATGCAGGGCTCGAAAAACTGTTTTTT. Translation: CSVDAGLEKLFF.